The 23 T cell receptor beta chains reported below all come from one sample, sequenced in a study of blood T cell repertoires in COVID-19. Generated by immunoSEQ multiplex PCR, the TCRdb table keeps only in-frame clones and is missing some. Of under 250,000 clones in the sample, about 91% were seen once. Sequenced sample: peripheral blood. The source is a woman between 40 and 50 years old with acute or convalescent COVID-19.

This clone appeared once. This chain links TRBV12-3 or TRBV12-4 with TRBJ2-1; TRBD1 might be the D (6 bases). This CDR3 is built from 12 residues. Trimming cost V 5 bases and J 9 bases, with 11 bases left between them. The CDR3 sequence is CASSNRVAEQFF. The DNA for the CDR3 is TGTGCCAGCAGTAACAGGGTCGCTGAGCAGTTCTTC.

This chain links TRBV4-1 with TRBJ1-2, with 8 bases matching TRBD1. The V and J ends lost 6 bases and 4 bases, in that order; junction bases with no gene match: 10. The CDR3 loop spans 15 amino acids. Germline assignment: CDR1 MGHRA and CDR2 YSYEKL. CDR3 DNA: TGCGCCAGCAGTCCTGGACAGGGTCCGTCCTATGGCTACACCTTC. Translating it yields CASSPGQGPSYGYTF.

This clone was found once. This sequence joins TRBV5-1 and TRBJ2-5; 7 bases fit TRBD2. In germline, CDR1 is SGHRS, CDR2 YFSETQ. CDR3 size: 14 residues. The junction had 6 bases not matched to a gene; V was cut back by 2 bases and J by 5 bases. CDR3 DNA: TGCGCCAGCAGCTTCGGACTAGAGCTTGAGACCCAGTACTTC. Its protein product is CASSFGLELETQYF.

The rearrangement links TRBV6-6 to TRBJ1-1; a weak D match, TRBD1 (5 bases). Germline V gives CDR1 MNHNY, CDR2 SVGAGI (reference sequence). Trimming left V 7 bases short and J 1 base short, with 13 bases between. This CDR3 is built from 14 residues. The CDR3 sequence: CASTRGIPNTEAFF. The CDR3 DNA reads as TGTGCCAGCACTAGGGGCATACCGAACACTGAAGCTTTCTTT.

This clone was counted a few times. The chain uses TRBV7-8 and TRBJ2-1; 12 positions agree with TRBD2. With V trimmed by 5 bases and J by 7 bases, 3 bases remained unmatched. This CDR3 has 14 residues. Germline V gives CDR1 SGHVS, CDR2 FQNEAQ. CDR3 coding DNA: TGTGCCAGCAGCGGACTAGCGGGGCCTAATGAGCAGTTCTTC. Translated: CASSGLAGPNEQFF. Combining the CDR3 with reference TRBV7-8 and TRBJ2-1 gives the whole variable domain GAGVSQSPRYKVAKRGQDVALRCDPISGHVSLFWYQQALGQGPEFLTYFQNEAQLDKSGLPSDRFFAERPEGSVSTLKIQRTQQEDSAVYLCASSGLAGPNEQFFGPGTRLTVL.

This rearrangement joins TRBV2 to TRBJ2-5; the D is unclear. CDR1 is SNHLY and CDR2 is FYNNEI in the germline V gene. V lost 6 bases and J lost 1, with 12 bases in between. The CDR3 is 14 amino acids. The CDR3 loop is CASRMTGFQETQYF. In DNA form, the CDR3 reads TGTGCCAGCAGGATGACTGGGTTCCAAGAGACCCAGTACTTC.

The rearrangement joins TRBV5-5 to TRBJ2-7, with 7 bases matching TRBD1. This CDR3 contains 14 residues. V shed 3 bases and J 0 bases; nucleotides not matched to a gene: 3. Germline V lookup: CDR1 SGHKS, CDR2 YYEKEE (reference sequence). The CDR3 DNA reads TGTGCCAGCAGCTGGGGACAGAGCTCCTACGAGCAGTACGTC. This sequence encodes CASSWGQSSYEQYV.

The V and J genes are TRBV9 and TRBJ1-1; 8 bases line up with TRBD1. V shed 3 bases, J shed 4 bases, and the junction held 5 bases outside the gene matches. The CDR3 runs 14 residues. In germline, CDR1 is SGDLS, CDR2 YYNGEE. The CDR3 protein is CASSGTTGGTEAFF. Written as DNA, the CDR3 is TGTGCCAGCAGCGGTACTACAGGGGGCACTGAAGCTTTCTTT.

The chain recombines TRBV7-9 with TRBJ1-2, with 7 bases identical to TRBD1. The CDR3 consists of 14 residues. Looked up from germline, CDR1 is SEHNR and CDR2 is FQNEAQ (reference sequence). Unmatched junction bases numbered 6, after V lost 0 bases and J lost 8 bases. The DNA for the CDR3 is TGTGCCAGCAGCTTAGCTGGGACAGACGCGGGCTACACCTTC. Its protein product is CASSLAGTDAGYTF.

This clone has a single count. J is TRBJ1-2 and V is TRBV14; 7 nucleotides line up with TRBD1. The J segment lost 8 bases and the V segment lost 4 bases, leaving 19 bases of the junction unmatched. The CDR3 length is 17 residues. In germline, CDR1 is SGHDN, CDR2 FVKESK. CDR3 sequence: CASSPLPGQAQLRGYTF. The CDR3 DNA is TGTGCCAGCAGCCCTCTCCCCGGACAGGCACAGTTGAGGGGCTACACCTTC.

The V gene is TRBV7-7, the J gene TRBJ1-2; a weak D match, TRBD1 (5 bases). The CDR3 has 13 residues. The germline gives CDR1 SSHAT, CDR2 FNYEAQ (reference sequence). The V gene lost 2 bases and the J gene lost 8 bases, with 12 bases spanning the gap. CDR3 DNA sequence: TGTGCCAGCAGCTTATTCGGAGGGGAGGGCTACACCTTC. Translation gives CASSLFGGEGYTF.

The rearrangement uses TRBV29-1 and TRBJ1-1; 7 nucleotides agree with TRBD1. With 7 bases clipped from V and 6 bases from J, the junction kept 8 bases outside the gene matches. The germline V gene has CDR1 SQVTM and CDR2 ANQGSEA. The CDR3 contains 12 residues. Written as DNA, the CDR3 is TGCAGCGCTAATCGACAGGGCGCTGAAGCTTTCTTT. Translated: CSANRQGAEAFF.

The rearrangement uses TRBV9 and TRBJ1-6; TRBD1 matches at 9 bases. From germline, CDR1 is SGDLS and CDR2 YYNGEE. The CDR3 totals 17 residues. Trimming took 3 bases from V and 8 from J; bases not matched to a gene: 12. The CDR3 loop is CASSAYTGQGLHSPLHF. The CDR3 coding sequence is TGTGCCAGCAGCGCTTATACGGGACAGGGTTTGCATTCACCCCTCCACTTT.

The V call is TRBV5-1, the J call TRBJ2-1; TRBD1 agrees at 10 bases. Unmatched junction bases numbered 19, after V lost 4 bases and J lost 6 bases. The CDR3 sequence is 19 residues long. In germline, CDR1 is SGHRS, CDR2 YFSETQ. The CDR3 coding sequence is TGCGCCAGCAGCAAGCGAGGACAGGGGGTGCTAACCTTGGGCAATGAGCAGTTCTTC. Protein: CASSKRGQGVLTLGNEQFF. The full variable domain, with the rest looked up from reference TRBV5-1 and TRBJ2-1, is KAGVTQTPRYLIKTRGQQVTLSCSPISGHRSVSWYQQTPGQGLQFLFEYFSETQRNKGNFPGRFSGRQFSNSRSEMNVSTLELGDSALYLCASSKRGQGVLTLGNEQFFGPGTRLTVL.

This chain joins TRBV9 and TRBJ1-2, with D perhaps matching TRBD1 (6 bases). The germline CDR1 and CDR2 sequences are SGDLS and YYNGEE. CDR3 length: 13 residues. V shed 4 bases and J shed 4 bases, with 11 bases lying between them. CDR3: CASSPDSSYGYTF. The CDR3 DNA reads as TGTGCCAGCAGCCCGGACAGTTCCTATGGCTACACCTTC.

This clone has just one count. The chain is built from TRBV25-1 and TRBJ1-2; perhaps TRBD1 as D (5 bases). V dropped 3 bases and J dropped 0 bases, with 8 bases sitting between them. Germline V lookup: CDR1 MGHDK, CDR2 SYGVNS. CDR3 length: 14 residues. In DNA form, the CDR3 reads TGTGCCAGCAGTGAGACAGAAACTAACTATGGCTACACCTTC. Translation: CASSETETNYGYTF.

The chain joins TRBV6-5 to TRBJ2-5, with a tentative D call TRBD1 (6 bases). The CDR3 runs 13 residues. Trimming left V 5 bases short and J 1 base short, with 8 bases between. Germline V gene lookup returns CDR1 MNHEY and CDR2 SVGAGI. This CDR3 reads CASSRDIQETQYF. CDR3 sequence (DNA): TGTGCCAGCAGTCGGGACATCCAAGAGACCCAGTACTTC.

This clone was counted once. CDR3 residues: CATSGVQGNTGELFF. The CDR3 bases are TGTGCCACCAGTGGAGTGCAGGGGAACACCGGGGAGCTGTTTTTT. The chain links TRBV24-1 to TRBJ2-2, with a possible D match to TRBD1 (5 bases). The CDR3 consists of 15 residues. CDR1 is KGHDR and CDR2 is SFDVKD in the germline V gene. V lost 5 bases to trimming and J lost 1 base, with 10 bases between them.

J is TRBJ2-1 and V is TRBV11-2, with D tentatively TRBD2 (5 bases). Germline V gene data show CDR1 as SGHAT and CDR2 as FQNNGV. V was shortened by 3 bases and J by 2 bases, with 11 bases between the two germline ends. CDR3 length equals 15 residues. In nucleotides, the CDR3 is TGTGCCAGCAGCTTTCGCGCGCGGGCCTACAATGAGCAGTTCTTC. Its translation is CASSFRARAYNEQFF.

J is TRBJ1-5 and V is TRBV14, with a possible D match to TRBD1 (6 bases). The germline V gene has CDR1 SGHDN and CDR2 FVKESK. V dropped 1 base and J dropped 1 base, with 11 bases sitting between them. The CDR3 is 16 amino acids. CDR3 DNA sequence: TGTGCCAGCAGCCAAGGTCAGGGGAGAAGCAATCAGCCCCAGCATTTT. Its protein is CASSQGQGRSNQPQHF.

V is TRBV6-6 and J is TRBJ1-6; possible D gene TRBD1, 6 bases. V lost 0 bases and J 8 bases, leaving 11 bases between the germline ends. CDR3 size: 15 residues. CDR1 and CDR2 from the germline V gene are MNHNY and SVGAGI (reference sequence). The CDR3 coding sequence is TGTGCCAGCAGTTACTCCATGGACAGAGATTCACCCCTCCACTTT. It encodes CASSYSMDRDSPLHF.

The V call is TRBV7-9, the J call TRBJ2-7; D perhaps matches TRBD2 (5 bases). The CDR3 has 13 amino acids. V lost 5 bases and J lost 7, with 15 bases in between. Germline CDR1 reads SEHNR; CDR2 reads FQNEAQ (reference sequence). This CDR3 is CASSEDASGEQYV. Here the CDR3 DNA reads TGTGCCAGCAGCGAAGACGCCTCGGGGGAGCAGTACGTC.

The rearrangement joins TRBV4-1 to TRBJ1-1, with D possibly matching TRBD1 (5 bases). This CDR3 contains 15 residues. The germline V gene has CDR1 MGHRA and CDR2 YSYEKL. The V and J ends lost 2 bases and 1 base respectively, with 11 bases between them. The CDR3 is CASSQQGWGNTEAFF. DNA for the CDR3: TGCGCCAGCAGCCAACAGGGTTGGGGGAACACTGAAGCTTTCTTT.